The following is a T cell receptor beta chain sequence with its context. Its antigen is not identified. The data originate from a study of OX40 agonist ivuxolimab in advanced cancers. Only in-frame clones appear in the TCRdb table, and some are missing; sequencing was by immunoSEQ multiplex PCR. Of 70,000 or so clones listed, almost 90% are singletons. Per germline, CDR1 MNHNS and CDR2 SASEGT. Trimming removed 7 bases from V and 0 bases from J, with 12 bases in between. This CDR3 has 14 residues. General study findings and limits: The study found that CD8+ T cells averaged more expanded clones than CD4+. Low normalized T-cell clonal expansion was also seen in some nonresponders.

The chain is built from TRBV6-1 and TRBJ1-1; D is unresolved. This sequence was found in an adult with an advanced solid tumor such as melanoma, head and neck, liver or kidney cancer. Sample: CD4+ or CD8+ T cells sorted from blood, taken in a trial of the OX40 agonist ivuxolimab. DNA for the CDR3: TGTGCCAGCAACCCGGGTGGGGTGAACACTGAAGCTTTCTTT. This codes for CASNPGGVNTEAFF.